This T cell receptor beta chain was sequenced in a study of T cells after yellow fever vaccination. Study findings and constraints: It was a weaker secondary response, yet one that peaked faster, at day 5 versus 15.

A remark on this clonotype: The target antigen is unknown.

Using its own MiXCR run on the 5' RACE reads, TCRdb lists one record per CDR3 protein. Of approximately 170,000 distinct CDR3 sequences listed, roughly 11% are singletons. This CDR3 is built from 14 residues. Trimming cost V 9 bases and J 2 bases; bases outside gene matches: 9. CDR1 SNHLY and CDR2 FYNNEI come from the germline V gene. The sequencing here drew on CD8+ T cells sorted from PBMCs, taken 15 days after the yellow fever booster vaccination. This sequence was found in a man between 18 and 35 years old who received the YFV17D yellow fever vaccine. The J gene is TRBJ1-1, the V gene TRBV2; 7 bases agree with TRBD1. CDR3 residues: CASLQGGANTEAFF. The CDR3, as DNA: TGTGCCAGTCTTCAGGGGGGGGCCAACACTGAAGCTTTCTTT.